Shown below are 20 T cell receptor beta chains from a single sample sequenced in a study of OX40 agonist ivuxolimab in advanced cancers. Measured with immunoSEQ multiplex PCR; TCRdb has only the in-frame clones, and not every one. This sample has nearly 85,000 clones, with around four fifths found just once. Sequencing used CD4+ or CD8+ T cells sorted from blood, obtained in a trial of the OX40 agonist ivuxolimab. The receptors were gathered from an adult with an advanced solid tumor such as melanoma, head and neck, liver or kidney cancer.

This chain links TRBV6-5 with TRBJ2-3; no reliable D call. This CDR3 has 13 amino acids. The ends were cut back, 5 bases at V and 1 base at J, with 7 bases in the middle. CDR1 and CDR2 from the germline V gene are MNHEY and SVGAGI. The CDR3 spells CASSTRGTDTQYF. As DNA, the CDR3 is TGTGCCAGCAGTACCCGTGGCACAGATACGCAGTATTTT.

The chain carries TRBV5-1 and TRBJ2-1, with D unresolved. V was cut by 0 bases and J by 0 bases, with 10 bases left in between. Germline V CDR1 and CDR2: SGHRS, YFSETQ. The CDR3 runs 16 residues. The CDR3 spells CASSLEALSSYNEQFF. The CDR3 DNA is TGCGCCAGCAGCTTGGAGGCCCTTAGCTCCTACAATGAGCAGTTCTTC.

This chain links TRBV2 with TRBJ1-4; TRBD1 agrees at 7 bases. CDR1 is SNHLY, CDR2 FYNNEI, per germline. The V gene end was trimmed by 6 bases and the J gene end by 5 bases; junction bases not matched to a gene: 9. This CDR3 is built from 15 residues. CDR3 region: CASRGGTAINEKLFF. The CDR3 DNA follows: TGTGCCAGCAGGGGCGGGACAGCAATAAATGAAAAACTGTTTTTT.

The chain uses TRBV6-1 and TRBJ1-1; 10 bases match TRBD1. The CDR3 has 15 amino acids. J was trimmed by 4 bases and V by 1 base; bases with no gene match: 3. From germline, CDR1 is MNHNS and CDR2 SASEGT. CDR3 region: CASSEGQGAGTEAFF. The DNA for the CDR3 is TGTGCCAGCAGTGAAGGACAGGGGGCCGGCACTGAAGCTTTCTTT.

A single count supports this clone. This sequence joins TRBV9 and TRBJ2-2; D not resolved. Germline values: CDR1 SGDLS, CDR2 YYNGEE. The V end was cut by 0 bases, the J end by 1 base, with 10 bases between. The CDR3 is made up of 16 amino acids. CDR3: CASSVGQAQNTGELFF. The CDR3 nucleotides are TGTGCCAGCAGCGTAGGCCAGGCCCAGAACACCGGGGAGCTGTTTTTT.

There are a few counts of this clone. The chain has TRBV2 and TRBJ2-3; D unresolved. This CDR3 contains 14 residues. V lost 6 bases to trimming and J lost 6 bases, with 16 bases between them. Germline V gene sequence: CDR1 SNHLY, CDR2 FYNNEI. CDR3 DNA: TGTGCCAGCAGGAGAACCCTCCAATCGGATACGCAGTATTTT. Its protein is CASRRTLQSDTQYF.

This chain joins TRBV5-6 and TRBJ2-2; possible D gene TRBD1, 5 bases. CDR3 length: 14 residues. Looked up from germline, CDR1 is SGHDT and CDR2 is YYEEEE. The V end lost 2 bases, the J end lost 4 bases, and 9 bases lay between the germline ends. CDR3 DNA: TGTGCCAGCAGCTTTACAGGTCTCACCGGGGAGCTGTTTTTT. As protein: CASSFTGLTGELFF.

The chain employs TRBV7-9 and TRBJ2-1, with 11 positions matching TRBD1. The CDR3 consists of 16 residues. With V trimmed by 3 bases and J by 5 bases, 6 bases remained unmatched. Germline V gives CDR1 SEHNR, CDR2 FQNEAQ (reference sequence). The CDR3 DNA follows: TGTGCCAGCAGCTTCCGACCGGGACAGGGGGACAATGAGCAGTTCTTC. It encodes CASSFRPGQGDNEQFF.

The rearrangement joins TRBV2 to TRBJ1-6, with 7 bases fitting TRBD1. Losses at the gene ends were 5 bases for V and 9 bases for J; bases not matched to a gene: 7. Per germline, CDR1 SNHLY and CDR2 FYNNEI. CDR3 size: 14 residues. CDR3 loop: CASSPTGVGSPLHF. In nucleotides, the CDR3 is TGTGCCAGCAGTCCCACAGGGGTGGGTTCACCCCTCCACTTT. Looking up the rest from reference TRBV2 and TRBJ1-6 gives the full variable domain: EPEVTQTPSHQVTQMGQEVILRCVPISNHLYFYWYRQILGQKVEFLVSFYNNEISEKSEIFDDQFSVERPDGSNFTLKIRSTKLEDSAMYFCASSPTGVGSPLHFGNGTRLTVT.

In this sample, this clone turned up once. V gene TRBV7-3 combines with J gene TRBJ2-5; D possibly matches TRBD1 or TRBD2 (5 bases each). CDR1 SGHTA and CDR2 FQGTGA come from the germline V gene. The CDR3 has 12 amino acids. Trimming took off 0 bases at V and 6 bases at J, with 5 bases between the two ends. CDR3 nucleotide sequence: TGTGCCAGCAGCTTAACGGGACAGACCCAGTACTTC. Protein sequence: CASSLTGQTQYF.

This clone was seen a few times. This rearrangement joins TRBV6-6 to TRBJ1-5, with 7 positions matching TRBD1. This CDR3 comprises 16 residues. Germline loops: CDR1 MNHNY, CDR2 SVGAGI (reference sequence). V gave up 6 bases and J gave up 0 bases; unmatched junction bases: 8. The DNA for the CDR3 is TGTGCCAGCAGGGGGACAGACTATTATAGCAATCAGCCCCAGCATTTT. Protein product: CASRGTDYYSNQPQHF.

The chain carries TRBV7-9 and TRBJ2-7; a possible D gene is TRBD2 (5 bases). Germline assignment: CDR1 SEHNR and CDR2 FQNEAQ (reference sequence). Trimming cost V 1 base and J 2 bases, with 9 bases left between them. The CDR3 extends over 14 amino acids. The CDR3 bases are TGTGCCAGCAGCTTAGGGGCGGGCGCCTACGAGCAGTACTTC. It is translated as CASSLGAGAYEQYF.

The CDR3 region is CASSAIWGREEGQPQHF. As DNA, the CDR3 is TGTGCCAGTAGTGCCATTTGGGGCCGTGAGGAGGGCCAGCCCCAGCATTTT. The chain is built from TRBV19 and TRBJ1-5, with D maybe TRBD1 (5 bases). The ends were cut back, 5 bases at V and 7 bases at J, with 24 bases in the middle. CDR3 length: 17 residues. Germline CDR1 LNHDA, CDR2 SQIVND (reference sequence).

The chain joins TRBV10-3 to TRBJ1-2; D is undetermined. V lost 11 bases, J lost 4 bases, and 14 bases lay in between. This CDR3 contains 12 residues. Per germline, CDR1 ENHRY and CDR2 SYGVKD. This chain's CDR3 is CALGSNLYGYTF. Written as DNA, the CDR3 is TGTGCCCTGGGATCTAACCTCTATGGCTACACCTTC.

The CDR3 protein is CASSSGVSGANVLTF. The CDR3 DNA sequence: TGTGCCAGCTCCTCCGGAGTCTCTGGGGCCAACGTCCTGACTTTC. V usage is TRBV2 and J usage is TRBJ2-6, with D hard to call. The CDR3 is made up of 15 amino acids. Deletions cut 8 bases from V and 0 bases from J, with 11 bases between. Germline CDR1 reads SNHLY; CDR2 reads FYNNEI.

The chain carries TRBV5-1 and TRBJ2-5, with a tentative D call TRBD1 (6 bases). Trimming pared 0 bases from V and 5 bases from J, leaving 14 bases between. The germline gives CDR1 SGHRS, CDR2 YFSETQ. The CDR3 sequence is 15 residues long. CDR3 sequence (DNA): TGCGCCAGCAGCTTGGCCGGCCAGGGGCGTGAGACCCAGTACTTC. Its translation is CASSLAGQGRETQYF.

This chain links TRBV18 with TRBJ1-4, with 7 positions matching TRBD1. V was clipped by 1 base and J by 7 bases; unmatched bases: 6. This CDR3 comprises 15 residues. Germline CDR1 KGHSH, CDR2 LQKENI. CDR3 DNA: TGTGCCAGCTCACCACAAACGGGACAGCTTGAAAAACTGTTTTTT. Its protein product is CASSPQTGQLEKLFF.

This rearrangement joins TRBV29-1 to TRBJ2-1, with 10 nucleotides matching TRBD2. The length of the CDR3 is 15 residues. Losses at the gene ends were 4 bases for V and 8 bases for J; bases not matched to a gene: 11. CDR1 is SQVTM, CDR2 ANQGSEA, per germline. The CDR3 spells CSVAPLAGVVYEQFF. In nucleotides, the CDR3 is TGCAGCGTTGCCCCCCTAGCGGGGGTAGTGTATGAGCAGTTCTTC.

The J gene is TRBJ2-7, the V gene TRBV19, with TRBD2 matching 10 bases. Looked up from germline, CDR1 is LNHDA and CDR2 is SQIVND (reference sequence). There are 15 residues in the CDR3. After removal of 2 bases from V and 2 bases from J, the junction contained 3 bases not matched to a gene. CDR3 coding DNA: TGTGCCAGTAGTATAACCACTAGCGGGACCTACGAGCAGTACTTC. This encodes CASSITTSGTYEQYF.

The CDR3 DNA reads as TGTGCCAGCATCCTTCGGGCCTCCCGTGGGGATGAGCAGTTCTTC. It translates to CASILRASRGDEQFF. The chain links TRBV6-1 to TRBJ2-1; the D is unclear. Looked up from germline, CDR1 is MNHNS and CDR2 is SASEGT. This CDR3 is 15 amino acids long. The V and J ends lost 7 bases and 8 bases respectively, with 21 bases between them.